Here is one T cell receptor beta chain with its context. Its antigen is not known. It may be a read error: a sequence one base away is much more abundant. This CDR3 region has 13 residues. The germline V gene has CDR1 SQVTM and CDR2 ANQGSEA. Sequencing libraries made from TCR beta cDNA carried unique molecular identifiers. TCRdb analysed the PCR reads with MiXCR anew, one entry per CDR3 protein. In the table there are just over 250,000 distinct CDR3 sequences, 36% of which are singletons. These data come from a study of post-analysis software for immune sequencing data. Study-wide results and limits: Included in a set of a handful of TRBV segments more frequent in patients than controls were TRBV5-6, TRBV5-1 and TRBV20-1. By F measure, samples from a shared preparation batch strongly co-clustered.

V usage is TRBV29-1 and J usage is TRBJ1-1; no definite D call. The specimen sequenced was blood. This clonotype was obtained from a girl aged 10 to 17 with multiple sclerosis. CDR3 in amino acids: CGARTSLNTEAFF. The CDR3 DNA follows: TGCGGCGCCAGGACGTCTTTGAACACTGAAGCTTTCTTT.